This is a list of T cell receptor beta chains from one sample in a study of beta chain features in type 1 diabetes. Only in-frame clones appear in the TCRdb table, and some are missing; sequencing was by immunoSEQ multiplex PCR. The profile shows about 140,000 clones, 9% to 10% of them singletons. Sequencing was performed on central memory CD4+ T cells from blood. The receptors come from a woman in her forties in good health. Each CDR3 is given with its conserved first and last residue. A D gene is named only where the DNA matches it firmly. Clone size is shown for a subset of rows, as once, few, many or a class of expanded clone.

V	size	D	J	length	CDR3	DNA
TRBV7-7	.	TRBD2	TRBJ2-5	12	CASSFAGGAQYF	TGTGCTAGCAGCTTTGCGGGGGGAGCCCAGTACTTC
TRBV7-2	few	.	TRBJ2-3	13	CASRGVGTDTQYF	TGTGCCAGCAGGGGCGTGGGCACAGATACGCAGTATTTT
TRBV5-1	.	.	TRBJ2-2	17	CASSLRGGNSNTGELFF	TGCGCCAGCAGCTTGAGGGGCGGCAATTCGAACACCGGGGAGCTGTTTTTT
TRBV6-6	few	.	TRBJ1-5	12	CASSPRDQPQHF	TGTGCCAGCAGTCCGCGGGATCAGCCCCAGCATTTT
TRBV19	many	TRBD1	TRBJ2-7	15	CASSTSGQGLYEQYF	TGTGCCAGTAGTACATCGGGACAGGGATTGTACGAGCAGTACTTC
TRBV7-9	.	.	TRBJ1-4	14	CASSRGGAGEKLFF	TGTGCCAGCAGTCGAGGGGGGGCTGGGGAAAAACTGTTTTTT
TRBV10-2	.	.	TRBJ1-5	13	CASSGTGNQPQHF	TGCGCCAGCAGTGGGACAGGCAATCAGCCCCAGCATTTT
TRBV29-1	many	TRBD2	TRBJ2-3	14	CSVVRRGSTDTQYF	TGCAGCGTTGTAAGGCGGGGGAGCACAGATACGCAGTATTTT
TRBV6-5	few	.	TRBJ1-5	15	CASSWSAGGRQPQHF	TGTGCCAGCAGTTGGTCTGCGGGGGGCAGACAGCCCCAGCATTTT
TRBV5-4	few	.	TRBJ2-7	15	CASSLFQGGSYEQYF	TGTGCCAGCAGCTTGTTTCAGGGTGGTTCCTACGAGCAGTACTTC
TRBV5-1	.	.	TRBJ2-6	17	CASSLAQGWSGANVLTF	TGCGCCAGCAGCTTGGCGCAGGGTTGGTCTGGGGCCAACGTCCTGACTTTC
TRBV19	.	.	TRBJ1-6	15	CASTSGINYNSPLHF	TGTGCCAGTACTTCAGGGATCAACTATAATTCACCCCTCCACTTT
TRBV4-2	few	TRBD2	TRBJ2-1	16	CASSQVASGGANEQFF	TGTGCCAGCAGCCAAGTGGCAAGCGGGGGGGCCAATGAGCAGTTCTTC
TRBV5-8	few	.	TRBJ2-3	13	CASIRVLEDTQYF	TGTGCCAGCATCCGGGTGCTCGAGGATACGCAGTATTTT
TRBV7-8	.	TRBD1	TRBJ2-1	15	CASSLGGQEKNEQFF	TGTGCCAGCAGCTTAGGGGGACAGGAGAAGAATGAGCAGTTCTTC
TRBV7-7	.	TRBD2	TRBJ2-1	16	CASSPGLAGAYNEQFF	TGTGCTAGCAGCCCGGGACTAGCGGGGGCATACAATGAGCAGTTCTTC
TRBV7-2	many	TRBD1	TRBJ2-7	15	CASSLVPGGSYEQYF	TGTGCCAGCAGCTTAGTACCAGGGGGCTCCTACGAGCAGTACTTC
TRBV7-9	.	.	TRBJ1-5	15	CASSLGSPGVQPQHF	TGTGCCAGCAGCTTAGGGTCGCCAGGGGTTCAGCCCCAGCATTTT
TRBV27	.	.	TRBJ1-6	14	CASSSLGVGSPLHF	TGTGCCAGCAGTTCCCTAGGGGTCGGTTCACCCCTCCACTTT
TRBV5-1	few	.	TRBJ2-5	14	CASSFRDLEETQYF	TGCGCCAGCAGCTTCCGGGACTTGGAAGAGACCCAGTACTTC
TRBV5-1	.	TRBD1	TRBJ2-1	15	CASSLWDRGINEQFF	TGCGCCAGCAGCTTGTGGGACAGGGGAATTAATGAGCAGTTCTTC
TRBV28	.	.	TRBJ2-5	12	CASSDSRETQYF	TGTGCCAGCAGCGACAGTCGGGAGACCCAGTACTTC
TRBV7-6	few	.	TRBJ2-2	16	CASSLGLVPDTGELFF	TGTGCCAGCAGCTTAGGACTAGTTCCGGACACCGGGGAGCTGTTTTTT
TRBV7-2	few	.	TRBJ1-1	12	CASSLRGTEAFF	TGTGCCAGCAGCTTAAGGGGCACTGAAGCTTTCTTT